The 2 T cell receptor beta chains in this list originate from one sample, sequenced in a study of OX40 agonist ivuxolimab in advanced cancers. Libraries were made using the immunoSEQ multiplex PCR assay. Held by TCRdb, this immuneACCESS table contains in-frame sequences only and omits some clones. Under half of the omission traces to an unresolved V gene where checked; the cause of the rest is unknown. This sample comprises some 100,000 clones, around 91% of them detected only once. The top ten clonotypes cover about 0.89% of the sample. The specimen was CD4+ or CD8+ T cells sorted from blood, collected in a trial of the OX40 agonist ivuxolimab. These receptors came from an adult with an advanced solid tumor such as melanoma, head and neck, liver or kidney cancer.

The V gene is TRBV30, the J gene TRBJ1-2; 8 positions match TRBD1. The CDR3 extends over 13 amino acids. Unmatched junction bases numbered 5, after V lost 0 bases and J lost 8 bases. Germline V gene lookup returns CDR1 GTSNPN and CDR2 SVGIG (reference sequence). In nucleotides, the CDR3 is TGTGCCTGGAGTGTAATGGGACAGGTCGGCTACACCTTC. Its protein product is CAWSVMGQVGYTF.

The chain recombines TRBV5-1 with TRBJ2-7; perhaps D is TRBD1 or TRBD2 (6 bases each). From germline, CDR1 is SGHRS and CDR2 YFSETQ. This CDR3 comprises 14 residues. The germline V and J ends were trimmed by 2 bases and 3 bases, with 12 bases remaining between them. The CDR3 region is CASSFGGQGYEQYF. CDR3 DNA: TGCGCCAGCAGCTTTGGGGGGCAGGGCTACGAGCAGTACTTC.